This is a list of T cell receptor beta chains from one sample in a study of cytomegalovirus exposure and HLA in healthy donors. Only in-frame clones appear in the TCRdb table, and some are missing; sequencing was by immunoSEQ multiplex PCR. The table shows around 130,000 clones, with roughly three quarters occurring only once. Material: PBMCs. These receptors were obtained from a woman aged 55 to 70 in good health and CMV-seronegative. The CDR3 runs from the conserved cysteine through the conserved F or W. D genes are given only for firm matches. Rows give clone size only sometimes, using once, few, many, or a class for an expanded clone.

j_call | v_call | d_call | clone_size | cdr3_aa | cdr3_nt
TRBJ2-7 | TRBV5-5 | TRBD1 | . | CASTGTGGAVGEQYF | TGTGCCAGCACCGGGACAGGGGGCGCGGTTGGCGAGCAGTACTTC
TRBJ1-4 | TRBV5-1 | . | . | CASSLGPSATNEKLFF | TGCGCCAGCAGCTTGGGCCCGTCAGCAACTAATGAAAAACTGTTTTTT
TRBJ2-5 | TRBV28 | TRBD1 | . | CASSLHRGGETQYF | TGTGCCAGCAGTTTACACAGGGGCGGAGAGACCCAGTACTTC
TRBJ2-2 | TRBV5-1 | . | . | CASSWNPQGDGELFF | TGCGCCAGCAGCTGGAATCCACAGGGTGACGGGGAGCTGTTTTTT
TRBJ1-1 | TRBV9 | TRBD1 | . | CASNRGGNTEAFF | TGTGCCAGTAACAGGGGTGGGAACACTGAAGCTTTCTTT
TRBJ2-2 | TRBV4-2 | . | few | CASSQPSQYTGELFF | TGTGCCAGCAGCCAGCCCTCCCAGTACACCGGGGAGCTGTTTTTT
TRBJ2-7 | TRBV18 | TRBD1 | . | CASSQGGQGAYEQYF | TGTGCCAGCTCACAGGGAGGACAGGGGGCGTACGAGCAGTACTTC
TRBJ2-3 | TRBV7-8 | TRBD2 | . | CASSLAQTPRGTDTQYF | TGTGCCAGCAGCTTAGCGCAAACACCGCGGGGGACAGATACGCAGTATTTT
TRBJ1-1 | TRBV6-5 | TRBD1 | . | CASSYSGTGRSEAFF | TGTGCCAGCAGTTACTCCGGGACAGGAAGGTCCGAAGCTTTCTTT
TRBJ1-1 | TRBV30 | . | once | CAWSPAGFGNTEAFF | TGTGCCTGGAGTCCGGCAGGGTTTGGGAACACTGAAGCTTTCTTT
TRBJ2-2 | TRBV15 | . | . | CATSRENAGELFF | TGTGCCACCAGCAGAGAGAATGCGGGGGAGCTGTTTTTT
TRBJ2-2 | TRBV2 | . | once | CASSLGRTANTGELFF | TGTGCCAGCAGTTTAGGACGGACAGCCAACACCGGGGAGCTGTTTTTT
TRBJ1-4 | TRBV7-9 | TRBD1 | . | CASSSKTGTGREKLFF | TGTGCCAGCAGCTCTAAAACCGGGACAGGGCGGGAAAAACTGTTTTTT
TRBJ1-5 | TRBV19 | TRBD1 | . | CASTPDRGLFGSNQPQHF | TGTGCCAGTACCCCCGACAGGGGACTCTTCGGGAGCAATCAGCCCCAGCATTTT
TRBJ2-7 | TRBV30 | . | . | CAWSTHYPGEQYF | TGTGCCTGGAGTACCCACTATCCGGGGGAGCAGTACTTC
TRBJ2-6 | TRBV6-6 | . | few | CASRDIAGANVLTF | TGTGCCAGCCGAGACATCGCTGGGGCCAACGTCCTGACTTTC
TRBJ1-2 | TRBV25-1 | TRBD1 | . | CASSEWTGDYGYTF | TGTGCCAGCAGTGAATGGACAGGGGACTATGGCTACACCTTC
TRBJ1-1 | TRBV4-1 | . | . | CASSQGMEATEAFF | TGCGCCAGCAGCCAAGGCATGGAGGCCACTGAAGCTTTCTTT
TRBJ1-2 | TRBV7-8 | TRBD1 | . | CASSLAWDSSYGYTF | TGTGCCAGCAGCTTAGCCTGGGACAGCTCCTATGGCTACACCTTC
TRBJ2-5 | TRBV5-1 | TRBD1 | few | CASSLARGTGASETQYF | TGCGCCAGCAGCCTAGCCCGGGGGACAGGGGCATCAGAGACCCAGTACTTC
TRBJ1-1 | TRBV5-5 | TRBD1 | . | CASSSTGAARSTEAFF | TGTGCCAGCAGTAGTACAGGGGCGGCGAGGAGCACTGAAGCTTTCTTT
TRBJ2-1 | TRBV4-2 | TRBD2 | . | CASSRSLAGSSYNEQFF | TGTGCCAGCAGCCGGTCTCTAGCGGGGAGCTCCTACAATGAGCAGTTCTTC
TRBJ2-1 | TRBV7-6 | TRBD2 | . | CASSLMGTRGEQFF | TGTGCCAGCAGCTTGATGGGGACTAGGGGAGAGCAGTTCTTC
TRBJ2-1 | TRBV7-9 | . | . | CASSLYANLYNEQFF | TGTGCCAGCAGCTTATACGCGAATCTTTACAATGAGCAGTTCTTC
TRBJ2-1 | TRBV11-2 | . | once | CASSLGGTSPYNEQFF | TGTGCCAGCAGCTTAGGCGGGACCAGTCCCTACAATGAGCAGTTCTTC
TRBJ2-3 | TRBV5-1 | . | . | CASSLAPGLSTDTQYF | TGCGCCAGCAGCTTGGCCCCAGGGCTAAGCACAGATACGCAGTATTTT
TRBJ2-5 | TRBV6-1 | . | . | CASSEAGGYRETQYF | TGTGCCAGCAGTGAAGCTGGGGGGTATCGAGAGACCCAGTACTTC
TRBJ2-7 | TRBV13 | . | . | CASSLGRWDIGRYEQYF | TGTGCCAGCAGCTTAGGAAGATGGGACATCGGCCGCTACGAGCAGTACTTC
TRBJ2-7 | TRBV18 | . | . | CASSPYSARGHEQYF | TGTGCCAGCTCGCCTTACAGTGCCAGGGGACACGAGCAGTACTTC
TRBJ1-1 | TRBV7-3 | . | . | CASSLTGRTEAFF | TGTGCCAGCAGCTTAACAGGGAGAACTGAAGCTTTCTTT
TRBJ2-5 | TRBV5-1 | TRBD2 | few | CASSEGLAGGTQETQYF | TGCGCCAGCAGCGAAGGACTAGCGGGAGGCACACAAGAGACCCAGTACTTC
TRBJ1-5 | TRBV7-3 | TRBD1 | . | CASSARQGGDQPQHF | TGTGCCAGCAGCGCAAGACAGGGTGGGGATCAGCCCCAGCATTTT
TRBJ2-2 | TRBV16 | TRBD1 | . | CASSRTGRNTGELFF | TGTGCCAGCAGCCGGACAGGGCGGAACACCGGGGAGCTGTTTTTT
TRBJ2-2 | TRBV6-1 | . | . | CASSRQGGNTGELFF | TGTGCCAGCAGCCGACAAGGGGGTAACACCGGGGAGCTGTTTTTT
TRBJ2-1 | TRBV10-3 | TRBD2 | . | CAISDLAGTYNEQFF | TGTGCCATCAGTGACCTAGCGGGCACCTACAATGAGCAGTTCTTC
TRBJ2-5 | TRBV19 | TRBD1 | . | CASLDRGQETQYF | TGTGCCAGTCTAGACAGGGGTCAAGAGACCCAGTACTTC
TRBJ2-4 | TRBV10-3 | . | . | CATEAKNIQYF | TGTGCCACCGAGGCCAAAAACATTCAGTACTTC
TRBJ1-5 | TRBV19 | TRBD1 | . | CASSIGGTGSQPQHF | TGTGCCAGTAGTATAGGTGGGACAGGGAGTCAGCCCCAGCATTTT
TRBJ2-3 | TRBV30 | TRBD2 | . | CAWSASGLGTDTQYF | TGTGCCTGGAGTGCTAGCGGGTTAGGTACAGATACGCAGTATTTT
TRBJ1-1 | TRBV19 | . | . | CASSIGHPNTEAFF | TGTGCCAGTAGTATCGGACACCCGAACACTGAAGCTTTCTTT
TRBJ1-2 | TRBV28 | TRBD1 | . | CASSLRGPSGYTF | TGTGCCAGCAGTTTAAGGGGGCCAAGTGGCTACACCTTC
TRBJ2-1 | TRBV5-1 | TRBD1 | . | CASSPNLGQGAPRTDLASYNEQFF | TGCGCCAGCAGCCCTAACCTGGGACAGGGGGCGCCCAGAACGGACTTGGCGTCCTACAATGAGCAGTTCTTC
TRBJ1-2 | TRBV28 | TRBD1 | few | CASSPPGQLKFNYGYTF | TGTGCCAGCAGTCCACCGGGACAGCTAAAATTTAACTATGGCTACACCTTC
TRBJ1-2 | TRBV10-3 | . | . | CAISDTGDPGYTF | TGTGCCATCAGTGATACGGGGGATCCTGGCTACACCTTC
TRBJ2-3 | TRBV28 | TRBD1 | . | CASTLGQASTDTQYF | TGTGCCAGCACCTTAGGACAGGCTAGCACAGATACGCAGTATTTT
TRBJ1-2 | TRBV19 | . | . | CASSTGTPLAF | TGTGCCAGTAGTACTGGGACACCTCTCGCCTTC
TRBJ1-5 | TRBV6-1 | TRBD1 | . | CASSEGGQGLQPQHF | TGTGCCAGCAGCGAAGGAGGACAGGGGCTTCAGCCCCAGCATTTT
TRBJ1-1 | TRBV7-9 | . | . | CASSPITGGNTEAFF | TGTGCCAGCAGCCCTATAACGGGGGGGAACACTGAAGCTTTCTTT
TRBJ2-1 | TRBV5-5 | TRBD2 | few | CASSFGVAGEQFF | TGTGCCAGCAGTTTCGGGGTAGCGGGCGAGCAGTTCTTC
TRBJ2-3 | TRBV2 | TRBD1 | . | CASSGRDRGGTDTQYF | TGTGCCAGCAGTGGCAGGGACAGGGGAGGCACAGATACGCAGTATTTT